These 8 T cell receptor beta chains were sequenced from one sample in a study of T cell repertoires in cytomegalovirus infection. TCRdb fed the reads into MiXCR, producing one record per CDR3 protein. The sample contains approximately 250,000 distinct CDR3 sequences, 10% to 15% of which appear only once. The sample taken for sequencing was PBMCs. The receptor source for this set is a human donor in good health (CMV status not recorded). Some clones in this sample may be carry-over from other donors' samples.

The chain combines TRBV5-4 with TRBJ2-3; D remains unclear. CDR3 length: 13 residues. Trimming cost V 1 base and J 6 bases, with 9 bases left between them. Germline CDR1 is SGHNT and CDR2 is YYREEE (reference sequence). CDR3 sequence (DNA): TGTGCCAGCAGCTTGAACCCGCCGGATACGCAGTATTTT. Its translation: CASSLNPPDTQYF.

There are many counts of this clonotype. The rearrangement uses TRBV27 and TRBJ2-7; 9 bases line up with TRBD1. This CDR3 is built from 14 residues. The germline CDR1 and CDR2 sequences are MNHEY and SMNVEV (reference sequence). The V and J ends lost 8 bases and 2 bases, in that order; junction bases with no gene match: 7. Here the CDR3 reads CASSPRQGAYEQYF. CDR3 nucleotides: TGTGCCAGCTCCCCTCGACAGGGGGCCTACGAGCAGTACTTC.

V is TRBV5-1 and J is TRBJ1-1, with a possible D match to TRBD1 (5 bases). This CDR3 contains 18 residues. V dropped 1 base and J dropped 0 bases, with 19 bases sitting between them. Germline-derived CDR1 and CDR2 are SGHRS and YFSETQ. The CDR3 spells CASSLRPAGNGLNTEAFF. The CDR3 DNA reads as TGCGCCAGCAGCTTGAGGCCCGCAGGGAATGGATTGAACACTGAAGCTTTCTTT.

This clonotype was seen ten or more times. The chain has TRBV4-1 and TRBJ1-2; TRBD1 matches 9 bases. From germline, CDR1 is MGHRA and CDR2 YSYEKL. The V segment lost 5 bases and the J segment 8 bases; nucleotides outside the gene matches: 12. CDR3 size: 15 residues. CDR3 loop: CASSLPGQGGGGYTF. In DNA form, the CDR3 reads TGCGCCAGCAGCTTACCGGGACAGGGAGGGGGCGGCTACACCTTC.

This clonotype was counted ten times or more. The rearrangement joins TRBV28 to TRBJ1-2; D uncertain. Trimming took 4 bases from V and 3 from J, leaving 6 bases between them. This CDR3 region has 12 residues. The germline V gene encodes CDR1 MDHEN and CDR2 SYDVKM. The CDR3 is CASSSGDYGYTF. Here the CDR3 DNA reads TGTGCCAGCAGTTCCGGGGACTATGGCTACACCTTC.

This clonotype was detected ten times or more. This sequence joins TRBV20-1 and TRBJ1-3, with D maybe TRBD1 (5 bases). This CDR3 comprises 14 residues. Germline CDR1 is DFQATT and CDR2 is SNEGSKA (reference sequence). Trimming pared 3 bases from V and 2 bases from J, leaving 11 bases between. The CDR3 reads CSASQGGTGNTIYF. CDR3 in DNA: TGCAGTGCTAGTCAGGGTGGAACTGGAAACACCATATATTTT.

V and J are TRBV6-1 and TRBJ2-5; D is ambiguous. This CDR3 contains 11 residues. Per the germline V gene, CDR1 is MNHNS and CDR2 is SASEGT. V was trimmed by 7 bases and J by 2 bases, leaving 5 bases between them. The CDR3 protein is CASKRQETQYF. In DNA, the CDR3 is TGTGCCAGCAAGAGGCAAGAGACCCAGTACTTC.

This clonotype was observed a handful of times. This chain connects TRBV24-1 to TRBJ2-2; D uncertain. The CDR3 loop spans 13 amino acids. Trimming removed 9 bases from V and 2 bases from J, with 9 bases in between. The germline V gene has CDR1 KGHDR and CDR2 SFDVKD. The CDR3 sequence: CATRTDNTGELFF. The CDR3 DNA is TGTGCCACCCGGACGGACAACACCGGGGAGCTGTTTTTT.